The count of the clone carrying this T cell receptor (beta chain) is one. The antigen is unknown. The source of the sample is a study of cytomegalovirus exposure and HLA in healthy donors. The PCR ran on 60 Vbeta and 13 Jbeta primers. This table comes from immunoSEQ multiplex PCR, and its TCRdb copy is limited to in-frame clones, with some not included. The table has roughly 200,000 clones, roughly 74% seen once. Study observations and caveats: A later analysis, which compared TCR beta chains of equal frequency, found the HLA-associated ones more clonally expanded. Later analysis identified a missense DCLRE1C variant that was linked to TCR beta V- and J-gene trimming. Within an earlier analysis, most TCR beta V segments proved productive either about 87% or about 30% of the time.

V gave up 5 bases and J gave up 5 bases; unmatched junction bases: 11. Germline CDR1 is MDHEN and CDR2 is SYDVKM. The CDR3 covers 15 residues. The source material was PBMCs. This receptor was obtained from a woman aged 25 to 39 in good health and CMV-seropositive. J is TRBJ2-7 and V is TRBV28, with 8 bases matching TRBD2. In nucleotides, the CDR3 is TGTGCCAGCAGTGGCTATAGCGGGGCCATAAACGAGCAGTACTTC. Its translation is CASSGYSGAINEQYF.